Sequencing of this T cell receptor beta chain was carried out in a study of response to subunit inactivated influenza vaccine. Findings and caveats of the study: The authors suggested that every seasonal influenza vaccination recruits few new T cells.

This clonotype was counted between two and nine times. The antigen is unknown. TCRdb used MiXCR to reprocess the RT-PCR reads, holding one entry per CDR3 protein. Of 400,000 to 650,000 distinct CDR3 sequences listed, approximately 7.7% were seen once; the top ten hold about 12%. This clonotype was sampled from a man between 50 and 69 years old who received an inactivated influenza vaccine. The material sequenced was PBMCs from blood, taken less than 30 months after vaccination.

The CDR3 DNA reads as TGTGCCAGCAGTTCCTTTTCTAGCTCCTACAATGAGCAGTTCTTC. Encoded protein: CASSSFSSSYNEQFF. This chain connects TRBV27 to TRBJ2-1; no firm D call. This CDR3 has 15 residues. V dropped 4 bases and J dropped 0 bases, with 10 bases sitting between them. CDR1 and CDR2 (germline): MNHEY, SMNVEV (reference sequence).